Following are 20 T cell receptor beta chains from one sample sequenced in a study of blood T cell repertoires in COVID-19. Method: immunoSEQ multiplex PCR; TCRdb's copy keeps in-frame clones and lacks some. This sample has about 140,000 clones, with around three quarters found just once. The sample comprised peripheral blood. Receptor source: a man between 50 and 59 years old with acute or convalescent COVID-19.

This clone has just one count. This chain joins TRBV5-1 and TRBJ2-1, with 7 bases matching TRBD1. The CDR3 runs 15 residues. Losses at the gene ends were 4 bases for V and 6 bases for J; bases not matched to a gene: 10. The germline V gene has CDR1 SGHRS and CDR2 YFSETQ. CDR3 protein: CASSTSGTAFNEQFF. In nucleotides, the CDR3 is TGCGCCAGCAGCACCTCCGGGACAGCATTCAATGAGCAGTTCTTC.

In DNA form, the CDR3 reads TGTGCCAGCAGCTACCGAGTCGAAGAACCCAGAGCGACAGATACGCAGTATTTT. Its translation: CASSYRVEEPRATDTQYF. The chain joins TRBV11-2 to TRBJ2-3; D not certain. The germline CDR1 and CDR2 sequences are SGHAT and FQNNGV. The CDR3 runs 18 residues. V lost 4 bases and J lost 3, with 23 bases in between.

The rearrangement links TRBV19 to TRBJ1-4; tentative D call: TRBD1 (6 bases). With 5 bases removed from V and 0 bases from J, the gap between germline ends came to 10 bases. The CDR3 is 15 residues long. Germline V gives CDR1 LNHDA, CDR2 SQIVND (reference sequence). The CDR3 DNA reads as TGTGCCAGTAGTGCAGGGGCGTCAACTAATGAAAAACTGTTTTTT. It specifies CASSAGASTNEKLFF.

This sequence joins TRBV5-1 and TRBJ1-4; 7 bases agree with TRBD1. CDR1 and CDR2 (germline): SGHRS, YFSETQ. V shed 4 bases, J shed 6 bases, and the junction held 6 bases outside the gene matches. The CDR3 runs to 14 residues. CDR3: CASSPGTEDEKLFF. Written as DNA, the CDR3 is TGCGCCAGCAGCCCCGGGACAGAAGATGAAAAACTGTTTTTT.

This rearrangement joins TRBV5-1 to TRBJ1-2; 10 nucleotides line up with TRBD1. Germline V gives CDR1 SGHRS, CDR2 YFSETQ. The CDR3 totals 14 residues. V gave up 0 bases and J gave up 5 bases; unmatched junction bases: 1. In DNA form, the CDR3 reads TGCGCCAGCAGCTTGGGGGACAGGGGTTATGGCTACACCTTC. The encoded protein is CASSLGDRGYGYTF.

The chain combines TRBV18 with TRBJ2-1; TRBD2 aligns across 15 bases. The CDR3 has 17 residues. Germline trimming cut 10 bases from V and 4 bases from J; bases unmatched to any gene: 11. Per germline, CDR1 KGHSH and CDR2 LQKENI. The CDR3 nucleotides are TGTGCCACGTCGAAGGGACTAGCGGGGGGAGCGTACAATGAGCAGTTCTTC. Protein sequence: CATSKGLAGGAYNEQFF.

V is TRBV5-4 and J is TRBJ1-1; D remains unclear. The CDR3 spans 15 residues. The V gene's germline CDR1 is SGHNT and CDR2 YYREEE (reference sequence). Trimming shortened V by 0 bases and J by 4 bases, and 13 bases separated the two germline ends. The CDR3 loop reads CASSLVSGVATEAFF. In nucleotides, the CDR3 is TGTGCCAGCAGCTTGGTTTCCGGAGTGGCCACTGAAGCTTTCTTT.

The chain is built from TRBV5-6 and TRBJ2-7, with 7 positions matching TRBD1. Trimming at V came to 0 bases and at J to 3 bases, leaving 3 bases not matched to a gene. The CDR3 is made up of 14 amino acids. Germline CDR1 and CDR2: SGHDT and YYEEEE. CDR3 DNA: TGTGCCAGCAGCTTGGCAGGGGGTGGCTACGAGCAGTACTTC. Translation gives CASSLAGGGYEQYF.

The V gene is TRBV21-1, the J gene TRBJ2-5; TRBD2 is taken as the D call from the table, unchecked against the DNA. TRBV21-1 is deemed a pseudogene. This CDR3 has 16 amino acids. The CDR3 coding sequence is TGTGCCAGCAGCATCATTCCTAGCGGGTACCAAGAGACCCAGTACTTC. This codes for CASSIIPSGYQETQYF.

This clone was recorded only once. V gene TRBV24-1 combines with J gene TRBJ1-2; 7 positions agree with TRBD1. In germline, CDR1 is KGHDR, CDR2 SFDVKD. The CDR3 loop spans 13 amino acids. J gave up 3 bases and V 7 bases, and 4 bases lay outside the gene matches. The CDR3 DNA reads TGTGCCACCAGCCGGGACAGCTACTATGGCTACACCTTC. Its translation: CATSRDSYYGYTF.

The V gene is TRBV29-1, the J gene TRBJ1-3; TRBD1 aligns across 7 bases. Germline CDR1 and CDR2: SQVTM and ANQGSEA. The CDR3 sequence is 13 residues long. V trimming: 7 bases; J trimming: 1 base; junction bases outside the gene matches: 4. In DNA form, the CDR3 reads TGCAGCGCCGCAGGGGGTTCTGGAAACACCATATATTTT. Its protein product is CSAAGGSGNTIYF.

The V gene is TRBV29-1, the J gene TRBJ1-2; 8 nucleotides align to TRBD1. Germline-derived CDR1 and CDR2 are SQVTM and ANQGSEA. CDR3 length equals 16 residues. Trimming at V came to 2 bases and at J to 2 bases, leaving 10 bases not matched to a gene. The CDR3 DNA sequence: TGCAGCGTTGAATGGGGAACAGGGGGAACCAACTATGGCTACACCTTC. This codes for CSVEWGTGGTNYGYTF.

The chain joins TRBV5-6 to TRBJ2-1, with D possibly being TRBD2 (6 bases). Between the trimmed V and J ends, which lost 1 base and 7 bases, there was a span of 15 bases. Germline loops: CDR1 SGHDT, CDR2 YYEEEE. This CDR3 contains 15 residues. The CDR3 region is CASSLTVLGGNEQFF. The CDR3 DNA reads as TGTGCCAGCAGCTTGACTGTTTTAGGAGGGAATGAGCAGTTCTTC.

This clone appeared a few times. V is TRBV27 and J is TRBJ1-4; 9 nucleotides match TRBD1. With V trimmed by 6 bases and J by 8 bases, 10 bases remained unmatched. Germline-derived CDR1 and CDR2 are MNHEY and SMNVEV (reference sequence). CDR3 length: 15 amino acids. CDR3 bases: TGTGCCAGCAGGGAAACAGGGGGCGCGAGGGAAAAACTGTTTTTT. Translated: CASRETGGAREKLFF.

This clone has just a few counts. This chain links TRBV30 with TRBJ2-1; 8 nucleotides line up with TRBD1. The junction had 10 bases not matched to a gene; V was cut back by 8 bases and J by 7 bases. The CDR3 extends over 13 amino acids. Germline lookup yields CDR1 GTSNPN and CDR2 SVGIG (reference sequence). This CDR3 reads CAGSDRGWNEQFF. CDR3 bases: TGTGCCGGGTCTGACAGGGGTTGGAATGAGCAGTTCTTC.

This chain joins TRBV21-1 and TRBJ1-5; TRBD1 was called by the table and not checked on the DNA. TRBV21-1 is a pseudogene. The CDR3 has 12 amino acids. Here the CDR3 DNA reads TGTGCCAGCCCGACAGGGAATCAGCCCCAGCATTTT. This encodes CASPTGNQPQHF.

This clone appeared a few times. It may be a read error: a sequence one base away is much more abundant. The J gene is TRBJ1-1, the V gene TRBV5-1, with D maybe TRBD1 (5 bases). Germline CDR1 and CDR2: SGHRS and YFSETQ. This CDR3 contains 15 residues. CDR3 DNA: TGCGCCACCAGCCCTGGGCGGGGGGGGAACACTGAAGCTTTCTTT. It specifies CATSPGRGGNTEAFF.

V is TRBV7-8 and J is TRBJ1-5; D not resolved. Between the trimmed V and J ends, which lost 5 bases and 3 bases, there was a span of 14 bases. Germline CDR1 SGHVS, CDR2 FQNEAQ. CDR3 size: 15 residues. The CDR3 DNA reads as TGTGCCAGCAGCATACGGACGGGGTTCAATCAGCCCCAGCATTTT. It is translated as CASSIRTGFNQPQHF.

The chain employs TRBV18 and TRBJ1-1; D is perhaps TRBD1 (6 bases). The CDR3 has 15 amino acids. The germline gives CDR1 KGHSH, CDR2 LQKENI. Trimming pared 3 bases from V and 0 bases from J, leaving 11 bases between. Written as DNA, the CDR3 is TGTGCCAGCTCACCGGGGGCAGGGATGAACACTGAAGCTTTCTTT. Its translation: CASSPGAGMNTEAFF.

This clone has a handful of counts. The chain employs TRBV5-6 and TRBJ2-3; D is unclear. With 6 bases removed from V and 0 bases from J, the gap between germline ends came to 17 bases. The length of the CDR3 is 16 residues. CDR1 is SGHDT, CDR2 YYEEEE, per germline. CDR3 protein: CASNLLLDPSTDTQYF. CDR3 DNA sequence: TGTGCCAGCAACCTCCTGCTAGATCCTAGCACAGATACGCAGTATTTT.